A selection of T cell receptor beta chains follows, all from one sample in a study of early T cells in non-severe SARS-CoV-2 infection. TCRdb ran MiXCR on the 5' RACE reads and lists one entry per CDR3 protein. The top ten clones hold 5.1% of a sample with 75,000 to 95,000 distinct CDR3 sequences, roughly 15% of them seen once. The sample was whole blood, taken at baseline. Receptor source: an adult who was a healthcare worker with PCR-confirmed SARS-CoV-2 infection or an uninfected control (not recorded which). Each CDR3 is given with its conserved first and last residue. The D gene is left open where the match is weak. Part of the rows lack a size; the others show once, few, many or a class for expanded clones.

j_call | d_call | v_call | clone_size | cdr3_nt | cdr3_aa
TRBJ2-1 | - | TRBV4-1 | - | TGCGCCAGCAGCCAAGTTGCCGGGATAGTAATTGGCAATGAGCAGTTCTTC | CASSQVAGIVIGNEQFF
TRBJ2-7 | TRBD2 | TRBV5-1 | - | TGCGCCAGCAGCTTAAGCGGGAGGGCCCTGTACGAGCAGTACTTC | CASSLSGRALYEQYF
TRBJ1-5 | TRBD1 | TRBV19 | few | TGTGCCAGTAGTGGGGACAGGGCCCAGCCCCAGCATTTT | CASSGDRAQPQHF
TRBJ2-1 | TRBD2 | TRBV11-2 | few | TGTGCCAGCAGCTTTAGCGGGAGCCCCTACAATGAGCAGTTCTTC | CASSFSGSPYNEQFF
TRBJ2-1 | - | TRBV3-2 | - | TGTGCCAGCAGCCAGGGGCCCGGGACAGGGCAGTTCTTC | CASSQGPGTGQFF
TRBJ2-7 | TRBD2 | TRBV7-9 | few | TGTGCCAGCAGCCCGGGACTAGTAACCCTCCCCTACGAGCAGTACTTC | CASSPGLVTLPYEQYF
TRBJ1-6 | - | TRBV10-3 | - | TGTGCCATCAGGAGGGAGGATAATTCACCCCTCCACTTT | CAIRREDNSPLHF
TRBJ2-7 | TRBD1 | TRBV4-1 | few | TGCGCCAGCAGCCAAGATTTAGGGACAGGGGGCAGTCGCTCCTACGAGCAGTACTTC | CASSQDLGTGGSRSYEQYF
TRBJ2-5 | - | TRBV4-3 | many | TGCGCCAGCAGCCAAGAGTTCGGCAGTGCTACAGGGGAGACCCAGTACTTC | CASSQEFGSATGETQYF
TRBJ1-2 | - | TRBV5-8 | few | TGTGCCAGCAGCTTGGCCCTAGGGACATATGGCTACACCTTC | CASSLALGTYGYTF
TRBJ1-5 | - | TRBV20-1 | many | TGCAGTGCTCTCTCGGGGGTTCGACAGCTCAATCAGCCCCAGCATTTT | CSALSGVRQLNQPQHF